Following are 24 T cell receptor beta chains from one sample sequenced in a study of beta chain features in type 1 diabetes. These receptors' targets are unknown. The study's findings and limits: Across all four CD4+ subsets, people with type 1 diabetes showed modestly shorter TCRB CDR3s.

The whole isolated RNA underwent reverse transcription, so sequencing captured expressed TCRB transcripts. The assay was immunoSEQ multiplex PCR, and TCRdb's table has in-frame clones only and misses some. The repertoire includes over 150,000 clones, 9% to 12% of them detected once, and 0.45% to 0.6% sits in the top ten. Sequencing was performed on central memory CD4+ T cells from blood. The receptor set was obtained from a man aged 25-45 years with type 1 diabetes.

The chain couples TRBV28 to TRBJ1-2, with 10 bases that match TRBD1. Losses at the gene ends were 10 bases for V and 4 bases for J; bases not matched to a gene: 12. In germline, CDR1 is MDHEN, CDR2 SYDVKM. This CDR3 contains 15 residues. CDR3 nucleotide sequence: TGTGCCACCGAGACAGGGGGCGGTCGAGCCTATGGCTACACCTTC. This gives the protein CATETGGGRAYGYTF.

This clone was seen a handful of times. The chain recombines TRBV5-1 with TRBJ2-2; TRBD2 aligns across 11 bases. Germline assignment: CDR1 SGHRS and CDR2 YFSETQ. This CDR3 is built from 15 residues. The junction had 5 bases not matched to a gene; V was cut back by 4 bases and J by 6 bases. The DNA of the CDR3 is TGCGCCAGCAGCCCTGGACTAGCGGGCGCCGGGGAGCTGTTTTTT. It specifies CASSPGLAGAGELFF. Combining the CDR3 with reference TRBV5-1 and TRBJ2-2 gives the whole variable domain KAGVTQTPRYLIKTRGQQVTLSCSPISGHRSVSWYQQTPGQGLQFLFEYFSETQRNKGNFPGRFSGRQFSNSRSEMNVSTLELGDSALYLCASSPGLAGAGELFFGEGSRLTVL.

The rearrangement links TRBV27 to TRBJ2-7, with D tentatively TRBD1 (6 bases). This CDR3 is built from 14 residues. With 4 bases removed from V and 4 bases from J, the gap between germline ends came to 14 bases. The germline gives CDR1 MNHEY, CDR2 SMNVEV (reference sequence). CDR3 in DNA: TGTGCCAGCAGTTCCATTACAGGGTTTTACGAGCAGTACTTC. Amino acid sequence: CASSSITGFYEQYF.

This clone was seen only a few times. The chain has TRBV27 and TRBJ1-4; 8 bases match TRBD1. The CDR3 length is 17 residues. Germline lookup yields CDR1 MNHEY and CDR2 SMNVEV (reference sequence). V was pared by 3 bases and J by 7 bases, with 13 bases of the junction left unmatched. The CDR3 region is CASSLTQGDRRGEKLFF. The CDR3 DNA reads TGTGCCAGCAGTTTGACACAGGGGGATAGGCGTGGTGAAAAACTGTTTTTT.

This clone was detected a few times. This specimen includes other DNA sequences encoding the same CDR3. The chain uses TRBV29-1 and TRBJ1-1, with a possible D match to TRBD1 (5 bases). Per germline, CDR1 SQVTM and CDR2 ANQGSEA. The length of the CDR3 is 15 residues. V was shortened by 4 bases and J by 0 bases, with 15 bases between the two germline ends. The CDR3 loop reads CSVAAGWGMNTEAFF. The CDR3 DNA follows: TGCAGCGTTGCGGCAGGTTGGGGCATGAACACTGAAGCTTTCTTT.

This clone was seen only a few times. The chain joins TRBV28 to TRBJ2-1; a possible D gene is TRBD1 (6 bases). The CDR3 covers 14 residues. The germline V and J ends were trimmed by 4 bases and 4 bases, with 11 bases remaining between them. In germline, CDR1 is MDHEN, CDR2 SYDVKM. DNA of the CDR3: TGTGCCAGCAGTTCTAATACAGGGTACAATGAGCAGTTCTTC. This codes for CASSSNTGYNEQFF.

In this sample, this clone turned up a few times. J is TRBJ1-1 and V is TRBV4-2; D is unclear. Germline lookup yields CDR1 LGHNA and CDR2 YNFKEQ. CDR3 length: 14 amino acids. The ends were cut back, 1 base at V and 1 base at J, with 7 bases in the middle. Here the CDR3 DNA reads TGTGCCAGCAGCCAAGGTCGAGGGAACACTGAAGCTTTCTTT. Its translation is CASSQGRGNTEAFF.

This clone was detected ten times or more. The rearrangement links TRBV29-1 to TRBJ2-1; TRBD2 agrees at 8 bases. This CDR3 has 13 amino acids. Trimming at V came to 5 bases and at J to 5 bases, leaving 5 bases not matched to a gene. Germline-derived CDR1 and CDR2 are SQVTM and ANQGSEA. CDR3 nucleotides: TGCAGCGTTTGGCGGGAGGTGAACAATGAGCAGTTCTTC. Protein: CSVWREVNNEQFF.

This clone was counted between two and nine times. The V and J genes are TRBV18 and TRBJ2-7; D possibly corresponds to TRBD2 (6 bases). Germline CDR1 reads KGHSH; CDR2 reads LQKENI. The CDR3 spans 13 residues. V lost 6 bases and J 3 bases, leaving 12 bases between the germline ends. The CDR3 reads CASSAGRFYEQYF. DNA for the CDR3: TGTGCCAGCTCCGCCGGGAGATTCTACGAGCAGTACTTC.

This clone was detected a few times. The gene calls are TRBV19 and TRBJ2-7; the D gene is possibly TRBD1 (6 bases). V gave up 5 bases and J gave up 5 bases, with 7 bases separating them. CDR1 is LNHDA, CDR2 SQIVND, per germline (reference sequence). The CDR3 length is 11 residues. In DNA, the CDR3 is TGTGCCAGTAGTCACAGGGACGAGCAGTACTTC. Its translation: CASSHRDEQYF.

This chain connects TRBV5-6 to TRBJ2-5; maybe TRBD2 (5 bases). The J call could be wrong; TRBJ2-7 is a better fit for the DNA end. The CDR3 sequence is 15 residues long. CDR1 is SGHDT, CDR2 YYEEEE, per germline. The CDR3: CASSVLSGFSYEQYF. In DNA, the CDR3 is TGTGCCAGCAGCGTACTCTCGGGGTTTAGCTACGAGCAGTACTTC.

This clone occurred a few times. V and J are TRBV28 and TRBJ2-1; TRBD1 is a possible D gene (6 bases). There are 12 residues in the CDR3. CDR1 and CDR2 from the germline V gene are MDHEN and SYDVKM. Trimming shortened V by 10 bases and J by 7 bases, and 14 bases separated the two germline ends. The CDR3 DNA reads TGTGCCACCAAGGTGGGGGCGAATGAGCAGTTCTTC. Amino acids: CATKVGANEQFF.

This clone was recorded a few times. The chain links TRBV11-2 to TRBJ2-1; 8 bases agree with TRBD2. V lost 0 bases and J lost 9; bases outside the gene matches: 10. In germline, CDR1 is SGHAT, CDR2 FQNNGV. The CDR3 covers 16 residues. CDR3 in amino acids: CASSLDPLSGKGEQFF. The CDR3 DNA sequence: TGTGCCAGCAGCTTAGATCCACTTAGCGGGAAGGGTGAGCAGTTCTTC.

This clone was seen a few times. This chain uses TRBV30 with TRBJ2-3; no clear D. CDR3 length: 13 residues. V was shortened by 5 bases and J by 2 bases, with 11 bases between the two germline ends. Germline CDR1 GTSNPN, CDR2 SVGIG (reference sequence). The CDR3 sequence is CAWESEATDTQYF. CDR3 DNA: TGTGCCTGGGAAAGCGAAGCCACAGATACGCAGTATTTT.

This clone was counted only a few times. This chain joins TRBV7-2 and TRBJ2-1, with D hard to call. This CDR3 spans 15 amino acids. The germline V gene encodes CDR1 SGHTA and CDR2 FQGNSA. Trimming left V 3 bases short and J 4 bases short, with 13 bases between. CDR3: CASSLGRITYNEQFF. The DNA of the CDR3 is TGTGCCAGCAGCTTGGGCCGGATAACTTACAATGAGCAGTTCTTC.

The chain carries TRBV13 and TRBJ2-1; D might be TRBD2 (6 bases). V was cut by 6 bases and J by 7 bases, with 13 bases left in between. The CDR3 spans 13 residues. The germline V gene encodes CDR1 PRHDT and CDR2 FYEKMQ (reference sequence). The CDR3 reads CASSFQRGNEQFF. CDR3 DNA: TGTGCCAGCAGTTTTCAACGGGGGAATGAGCAGTTCTTC.

This clone was counted only a few times. The rearrangement uses TRBV7-3 and TRBJ2-3; D is unclear. From germline, CDR1 is SGHTA and CDR2 FQGTGA. The CDR3 covers 14 residues. V shed 5 bases and J shed 2 bases, with 11 bases lying between them. The CDR3 coding sequence is TGTGCCAGCAGCCCAAACACCCACACAGATACGCAGTATTTT. Protein product: CASSPNTHTDTQYF.

The rearrangement uses TRBV9 and TRBJ2-5, with a possible D match to TRBD2 (7 bases). Per the germline V gene, CDR1 is SGDLS and CDR2 is YYNGEE. Trimming left V 3 bases short and J 5 bases short, with 17 bases between. This CDR3 is built from 15 residues. This chain's CDR3 is CASSAFQGRGETQYF. The CDR3 DNA is TGTGCCAGCAGCGCATTCCAGGGGCGGGGGGAGACCCAGTACTTC.

The chain employs TRBV4-2 and TRBJ1-4; TRBD1 matches 7 bases. V lost 1 base to trimming and J lost 6 bases; unmatched junction nucleotides: 2. There are 14 residues in the CDR3. Germline CDR1 reads LGHNA; CDR2 reads YNFKEQ. CDR3 nucleotides: TGTGCCAGCAGCCAAGGACAGGGTGATGAAAAACTGTTTTTT. Its translation is CASSQGQGDEKLFF.

This clone was counted between two and nine times. The chain is built from TRBV5-1 and TRBJ2-1; D is possibly TRBD2 (5 bases). The CDR3 spans 15 residues. Trimming took off 0 bases at V and 4 bases at J, with 11 bases between the two ends. Germline V gives CDR1 SGHRS, CDR2 YFSETQ. The CDR3 sequence: CASSLADSVYNEQFF. Written as DNA, the CDR3 is TGCGCCAGCAGCTTGGCGGACTCTGTGTACAATGAGCAGTTCTTC.

This chain links TRBV27 with TRBJ2-7; 9 bases are shared with TRBD1. V dropped 6 bases and J dropped 9; count of bases not matched to a gene: 15. Germline V lookup: CDR1 MNHEY, CDR2 SMNVEV (reference sequence). This CDR3 contains 15 residues. The CDR3 nucleotides are TGTGCCAGCAGCCGACTCGGGACAGGGAGGGGATTGCAGTACTTC. This translates into CASSRLGTGRGLQYF.

The chain is built from TRBV7-8 and TRBJ1-1; TRBD1 agrees at 7 bases. Germline CDR1 reads SGHVS; CDR2 reads FQNEAQ. V gave up 6 bases and J gave up 5 bases; unmatched junction bases: 15. The CDR3 has 16 amino acids. The CDR3 sequence: CASRRQGVDPGTEAFF. In DNA form, the CDR3 reads TGTGCCAGCAGAAGACAGGGAGTGGACCCGGGGACTGAAGCTTTCTTT.

V and J are TRBV5-4 and TRBJ1-2; possible D gene TRBD1, 6 bases. V lost 4 bases to trimming and J lost 9 bases, with 16 bases between them. From germline, CDR1 is SGHNT and CDR2 YYREEE (reference sequence). The CDR3 spans 13 residues. CDR3 amino acids: CASSLSPQGSYTF. CDR3 sequence (DNA): TGTGCCAGCAGCCTTTCCCCACAGGGAAGCTACACCTTC.

This chain connects TRBV19 to TRBJ2-3; 7 positions agree with TRBD1. CDR1 and CDR2 from the germline V gene are LNHDA and SQIVND (reference sequence). V trimming: 4 bases; J trimming: 4 bases; junction bases outside the gene matches: 5. The length of the CDR3 is 14 residues. The chain's CDR3 is CASSRQGHSDTQYF. CDR3 coding DNA: TGTGCCAGTAGTAGACAGGGCCATTCAGATACGCAGTATTTT.